The entry below describes one T cell receptor (beta chain). These data come from a study of blood T cell repertoires in COVID-19. From germline, CDR1 is MGHRA and CDR2 YSYEKL. The trim removed 3 bases at V and 1 base at J, leaving 7 bases unmatched. The CDR3 extends over 16 amino acids. Clones were sequenced by immunoSEQ multiplex PCR, and TCRdb holds only the in-frame ones, with some missing. The repertoire holds around 280,000 clones, just under 90% seen once, with 11% in the top ten. This sequence originates from a woman in her 30s with COVID-19, enrolled during active disease. The chain joins TRBV4-1 to TRBJ2-7, with 9 bases that match TRBD2. The sequenced sample consisted of peripheral blood. The CDR3 here is CASSQASGGPSYEQYF. For the CDR3, the DNA is TGCGCCAGCAGCCAGGCAAGCGGGGGGCCTTCCTACGAGCAGTACTTC.